The rows below give T cell receptor beta chains drawn from one sample of a study of OX40 agonist ivuxolimab in advanced cancers. Libraries were prepared by immunoSEQ multiplex PCR; TCRdb keeps only in-frame clonotypes and omits some of them. The sample lists just under 75,000 clones, more than 80% occurring once. The material was CD4+ or CD8+ T cells sorted from blood, obtained in a trial of the OX40 agonist ivuxolimab. All receptors come from an adult with an advanced solid tumor such as melanoma, head and neck, liver or kidney cancer. Both conserved end residues are part of each CDR3. A row's size may be missing; if present it is once, few, many or a size class.

V: TRBV7-9; J: TRBJ2-7; size: few; length: 14; CDR3: CASSPLVESYEQYF
V: TRBV11-1; J: TRBJ2-1; size: -; length: 17; CDR3: CASSLVGRGTKGNEQFF
V: TRBV28; J: TRBJ1-2; size: -; length: 12; CDR3: CASSQTGRGYTF
V: TRBV27; J: TRBJ2-3; size: -; length: 15; CDR3: CASRRTFLMTDTQYF
V: TRBV7-9; J: TRBJ2-5; size: -; length: 14; CDR3: CASSLGGLQETQYF
V: TRBV7-2; J: TRBJ2-7; size: -; length: 14; CDR3: CASSSDGHPYEQYF
V: TRBV7-2; J: TRBJ2-7; size: -; length: 15; CDR3: CASSFASGQSYEQYF
V: TRBV9; J: TRBJ2-1; size: -; length: 16; CDR3: CASSVTGTSGNNEQFF
V: TRBV7-2; J: TRBJ1-5; size: -; length: 15; CDR3: CASSLARGRNQPQHF
V: TRBV27; J: TRBJ2-7; size: -; length: 16; CDR3: CASSLVSSGRNHEQYF
V: TRBV7-9; J: TRBJ2-5; size: -; length: 14; CDR3: CASSLEGRGETQYF
V: TRBV7-2; J: TRBJ2-1; size: -; length: 15; CDR3: CASSLFSSEGNEQFF
V: TRBV5-4; J: TRBJ2-1; size: few; length: 16; CDR3: CASSLAGLSSYNEQFF